This is a list of T cell receptor beta chains from one sample in a study of T cells after yellow fever vaccination. TCRdb reanalysed the 5' RACE reads using MiXCR and keeps one entry per CDR3 protein. Seen here are 250,000 to 350,000 distinct CDR3 sequences, 6.8% observed once, and the top ten hold roughly a sixth. The sequencing used PBMCs, collected about 49 days after the first yellow fever vaccination. All receptors come from a man younger than 30 who received the YFV17D yellow fever vaccine. Each CDR3 is given with its conserved first and last residue. D genes are given only for firm matches. The listing skips clone size in some rows; elsewhere it reads once, few, many or a size class.

TRBJ1-6	.	TRBV5-1	.	TGCGCCAGCAGCTTGGGCGATAATTCACCCCTCCACTTT	CASSLGDNSPLHF
TRBJ1-3	.	TRBV6-2/TRBV6-3	.	TGTGCCAGCAGTTACGGGAGAAACACCATATATTTT	CASSYGRNTIYF
TRBJ2-5	few	TRBV7-6	TRBD2	TGTGCCAGCAGCCCCGAGAGCGGGGGGACTGGGGAGACCCAGTACTTC	CASSPESGGTGETQYF
TRBJ1-1	many	TRBV5-1	.	TGCGCCAGCAGCCTAGGACAGATGAACACTGAAGCTTTCTTT	CASSLGQMNTEAFF
TRBJ1-6	.	TRBV27	.	TGTGCCAGCAGCTATAAGAGCTCCTATAATTCACCCCTCCACTTT	CASSYKSSYNSPLHF
TRBJ1-5	.	TRBV20-1	.	TGCAGCCCCAGACGGATTTTTAATCAGCCCCAGCATTTT	CSPRRIFNQPQHF
TRBJ2-6	.	TRBV5-1	.	TGCGCCAGCAGCTCGGCCCTTATGGGACCTTCTTCTGGGGCCAACGTCCTGACTTTC	CASSSALMGPSSGANVLTF
TRBJ2-1	many	TRBV3-1	.	TGTGCCAGCAGCTCGTTCAGGGCACGGTCCTACAATGAGCAGTTCTTC	CASSSFRARSYNEQFF
TRBJ2-2	.	TRBV19	TRBD1	TGTGCCAGTAGTATAGATGCTCCCACAGGGGGCTCCACCGGGGAGCTGTTTTTT	CASSIDAPTGGSTGELFF
TRBJ2-1	many	TRBV7-2	.	TGTGCCAGCAGACTGGGGCTACTCGCAGTGGATGAGCAGTTCTTC	CASRLGLLAVDEQFF
TRBJ1-1	.	TRBV7-3	.	TGTGCCAGCAGCTCGGGGGGGAAAGACACTGAAGCTTTCTTT	CASSSGGKDTEAFF
TRBJ1-1	.	TRBV5-1	.	TGCGCCAGCAGCTTCGTCGGGACGGAGAACACTGAAGCTTTCTTT	CASSFVGTENTEAFF
TRBJ2-3	.	TRBV20-1	TRBD1	TGCAGTGCTCCAAAGACAGGGCTTAGCACAGATACGCAGTATTTT	CSAPKTGLSTDTQYF
TRBJ2-3	few	TRBV9	TRBD1	TGTGCCAGCAGCACCCCCGGGACAGGGTTTAGCACAGATACGCAGTATTTT	CASSTPGTGFSTDTQYF
TRBJ2-3	few	TRBV20-1	.	TGCAGTGCTAGAGATGGATCCACAGATACGCAGTATTTT	CSARDGSTDTQYF
TRBJ2-1	many	TRBV12-3/TRBV12-4	.	TGTGCCAGCAGTACCCTTCGGGGGGCCTCCTACAATGAGCAGTTCTTC	CASSTLRGASYNEQFF
TRBJ2-2	many	TRBV6-5	.	TGTGCCAGCGTTAGGGCCGCGGGCGGGGAGCTGTTTTTT	CASVRAAGGELFF
TRBJ2-3	few	TRBV6-5	TRBD1	TGTGCCAGCAGTTCGATGACAGGGGGCGCAGATACGCAGTATTTT	CASSSMTGGADTQYF
TRBJ1-6	.	TRBV3-1	.	TGTGCCAGCAGCCAAGATAGTCGTTCACCCCTCCACTTT	CASSQDSRSPLHF
TRBJ2-1	few	TRBV11-3	TRBD1	TGTGCCAGCAGCTTAGGGACAGGGAGGCTGCAGTTCTTC	CASSLGTGRLQFF
TRBJ1-5	.	TRBV4-2	.	TGTGCCAGCAGCCAAACCCTGAATCAGCCCCAGCATTTT	CASSQTLNQPQHF
TRBJ1-6	many	TRBV20-1	.	TGCAGTGCCCACCGGGAGACAGGTTCACCCCTCCACTTT	CSAHRETGSPLHF